Shown below are 6 T cell receptor beta chains from a single sample sequenced in a study of blood T cell repertoires in COVID-19. Sequencing used immunoSEQ multiplex PCR; TCRdb keeps in-frame clones, though not all of them. Among about 65,000 clones listed, more than 80% were seen once. The sequenced sample was peripheral blood. These receptors all stem from a man aged 80 or over with acute or convalescent COVID-19.

The rearrangement uses TRBV6-1 and TRBJ2-1; 16 positions agree with TRBD2. The V gene end was trimmed by 0 bases and the J gene end by 9 bases; junction bases not matched to a gene: 14. Looked up from germline, CDR1 is MNHNS and CDR2 is SASEGT. This CDR3 spans 20 amino acids. The CDR3 loop reads CASSEAGQGTSGGAIGEQFF. The CDR3 DNA is TGTGCCAGCAGTGAAGCCGGCCAGGGGACTAGCGGGGGGGCAATTGGTGAGCAGTTCTTC.

Details on this clone: One junction end does not reproduce the germline sequence, and a read error may be involved. The chain links TRBV3-1 (or the pseudogene TRBV3-2) to TRBJ2-2, with D tentatively TRBD2 (6 bases). This CDR3 comprises 15 residues. Per germline, CDR1 LGHDT and CDR2 YNNKEL (reference sequence). CDR3 amino acids: CANSLFGRGNGELFF. The CDR3 DNA is TGTGCCAACAGCCTCTTCGGGCGGGGAAACGGGGAGCTGTTTTTT.

A single count supports this clone. The V and J genes are TRBV5-1 and TRBJ2-1; D might be TRBD1 (6 bases). CDR3 size: 14 residues. Trimming shortened V by 4 bases and J by 0 bases, and 8 bases separated the two germline ends. CDR1 SGHRS and CDR2 YFSETQ come from the germline V gene. The CDR3 nucleotides are TGCGCCAGCAGCGGGGGCGGCTCCTACAATGAGCAGTTCTTC. It translates to CASSGGGSYNEQFF.

The chain couples TRBV4-2 to TRBJ2-3; 13 bases are shared with TRBD2. After removal of 1 base from V and 8 bases from J, the junction contained 6 bases not matched to a gene. The germline CDR1 and CDR2 sequences are LGHNA and YNFKEQ. The CDR3 is made up of 16 amino acids. The CDR3 here is CASSQGGLAGWGTQYF. The DNA of the CDR3 is TGTGCCAGCAGCCAAGGGGGACTAGCGGGGTGGGGTACGCAGTATTTT.

This clone was detected a few times. CDR3 nucleotides: TGTGCCAGCAAGGGGGGGGCTAATGAAAAACTGTTTTTT. Protein sequence: CASKGGANEKLFF. The J gene is TRBJ1-4, the V gene TRBV7-9; possible D gene TRBD1, 6 bases. In germline, CDR1 is SEHNR, CDR2 FQNEAQ (reference sequence). With 7 bases removed from V and 3 bases from J, the gap between germline ends came to 9 bases. This CDR3 comprises 13 residues.

The V and J genes are TRBV7-8 and TRBJ2-7, with a weak D call TRBD2 (7 bases). The length of the CDR3 is 14 residues. From germline, CDR1 is SGHVS and CDR2 FQNEAQ. Trimming left V 5 bases short and J 7 bases short, with 18 bases between. In nucleotides, the CDR3 is TGTGCCAGCAGCAGGCGACAGGAGCGGGGAGAGCAGTACTTC. Translation: CASSRRQERGEQYF.